This entry lists 18 T cell receptor beta chains sequenced from one sample in a study of cytomegalovirus exposure and HLA in healthy donors (dated by TCRdb to the late 2010s). The method was the immunoSEQ multiplex PCR assay. TCRdb took over this immuneACCESS table, retaining in-frame rearrangements with V and J assigned. Such tables are incomplete; in checked studies, under half of the missing clones stem from an unresolved V gene, and the remainder is unexplained. The sample includes over 250,000 clones, with 70% to 90% observed a single time. The ten largest clones add up to more than 0.8% of the sample. Input material: PBMCs. All receptors derive from a woman between 18 and 29 years old in good health and CMV-seronegative.

The chain employs TRBV11-3 and TRBJ2-7, with TRBD2 as a possible D gene (6 bases). This CDR3 has 17 amino acids. Trimming stripped 1 base from V and 2 bases from J, with 18 bases between. Germline lookup yields CDR1 SGHNT and CDR2 YENEEA. CDR3 bases: TGTGCCAGCAGCTTAGTCGGGGACCGCGGGGACCCCTACGAGCAGTACTTC. Protein product: CASSLVGDRGDPYEQYF.

The chain's CDR3 is CASSFHRGEYGYTF. CDR3 DNA sequence: TGTGCCAGCAGTTTTCACAGGGGGGAGTATGGCTACACCTTC. The J gene is TRBJ1-2, the V gene TRBV5-4, with 8 nucleotides matching TRBD1. V was clipped by 5 bases and J by 5 bases; unmatched bases: 8. The CDR3 runs to 14 residues. Germline values: CDR1 SGHNT, CDR2 YYREEE (reference sequence).

The chain recombines TRBV7-2 with TRBJ1-6; D remains ambiguous. The CDR3 has 14 residues. Germline loops: CDR1 SGHTA, CDR2 FQGNSA. V lost 0 bases and J 9 bases, leaving 9 bases between the germline ends. CDR3: CASSLAGRSSPLHF. In DNA form, the CDR3 reads TGTGCCAGCAGCTTAGCAGGGAGAAGTTCACCCCTCCACTTT.

This clone has just a few counts. V usage is TRBV6-1 and J usage is TRBJ2-3; the match to TRBD2 covers 10 bases. Germline CDR1 reads MNHNS; CDR2 reads SASEGT. J was trimmed by 5 bases and V by 4 bases; bases with no gene match: 15. The CDR3 loop spans 18 amino acids. CDR3 sequence reads: CASSGGGMGAGGQDTQYF. Written as DNA, the CDR3 is TGTGCCAGCAGTGGAGGCGGAATGGGAGCGGGGGGGCAAGATACGCAGTATTTT.

J is TRBJ2-3 and V is TRBV11-3; possibly TRBD1 for D (5 bases). V was pared by 0 bases and J by 3 bases, with 10 bases between. Germline V gene data show CDR1 as SGHNT and CDR2 as YENEEA. The CDR3 is 15 amino acids. The CDR3, as DNA: TGTGCCAGCAGCTTAGAGGGGCGGAGAACAGATACGCAGTATTTT. Protein product: CASSLEGRRTDTQYF.

The V and J genes are TRBV10-3 and TRBJ2-3, with 12 bases that match TRBD2. CDR3 size: 20 residues. J lost 1 base, V lost 5 bases, and 16 bases had no gene match. In germline, CDR1 is ENHRY, CDR2 SYGVKD. The CDR3 coding sequence is TGTGCCATCAGTTCCCAGACTACTAGCGGGGGGCCCCTTCGCACAGATACGCAGTATTTT. This gives the protein CAISSQTTSGGPLRTDTQYF.

The chain employs TRBV6-5 and TRBJ1-6; D gene ambiguous. Germline V gene lookup returns CDR1 MNHEY and CDR2 SVGAGI. The germline V and J ends were trimmed by 4 bases and 0 bases, with 4 bases remaining between them. CDR3 length: 14 amino acids. CDR3 amino acids: CASSFLSYNSPLHF. CDR3 DNA: TGTGCCAGCAGTTTCCTCTCCTATAATTCACCCCTCCACTTT.

J is TRBJ2-3 and V is TRBV7-2; D might be TRBD2 (6 bases). Looked up from germline, CDR1 is SGHTA and CDR2 is FQGNSA. CDR3 length equals 14 residues. V was cut by 3 bases and J by 5 bases, with 12 bases left in between. The CDR3 nucleotides are TGTGCCAGCAGCTTCGCCGGGACTCAAGATACGCAGTATTTT. Amino acid sequence: CASSFAGTQDTQYF.

The genes are TRBV28 and TRBJ1-2; 9 bases are shared with TRBD1. The germline gives CDR1 MDHEN, CDR2 SYDVKM. The CDR3 covers 12 residues. V shed 5 bases, J shed 6 bases, and the junction held 1 base outside the gene matches. CDR3 DNA: TGTGCCAGCAGTCGGACAGGGGATGGCTACACCTTC. Residues: CASSRTGDGYTF.

A word on this clone: Other DNA sequences in the sample encode the same CDR3. This chain links TRBV5-1 with TRBJ1-1; 8 bases are shared with TRBD1. The CDR3 sequence is 14 residues long. Germline trimming cut 0 bases from V and 5 bases from J; bases unmatched to any gene: 3. Germline V gene lookup returns CDR1 SGHRS and CDR2 YFSETQ. The DNA for the CDR3 is TGCGCCAGCAGCTTGGACAGGGGGGGAACTGAAGCTTTCTTT. Translated, it gives CASSLDRGGTEAFF. Looking up the rest from reference TRBV5-1 and TRBJ1-1 gives the full variable domain: KAGVTQTPRYLIKTRGQQVTLSCSPISGHRSVSWYQQTPGQGLQFLFEYFSETQRNKGNFPGRFSGRQFSNSRSEMNVSTLELGDSALYLCASSLDRGGTEAFFGQGTRLTVV.

The chain has TRBV25-1 and TRBJ2-7, with 13 bases identical to TRBD2. V was clipped by 5 bases and J by 4 bases; unmatched bases: 8. Germline-derived CDR1 and CDR2 are MGHDK and SYGVNS. The CDR3 runs 16 residues. The CDR3 protein is CASSLLLAGGPYEQYF. In DNA, the CDR3 is TGTGCCAGCAGTTTACTACTAGCGGGAGGGCCGTACGAGCAGTACTTC.

The chain recombines TRBV7-6 with TRBJ2-5; maybe TRBD1 (6 bases). From germline, CDR1 is SGHVS and CDR2 FNYEAQ. There are 15 residues in the CDR3. Between the trimmed V and J ends, which lost 1 base and 4 bases, there was a span of 13 bases. CDR3 residues: CASSLELRGAETQYF. In nucleotides, the CDR3 is TGTGCCAGCAGCTTAGAACTCAGGGGTGCAGAGACCCAGTACTTC.

This CDR3 is CASIDRVGIGRNEKLFF. CDR3 coding DNA: TGTGCCAGCATCGACAGGGTTGGTATTGGGCGTAATGAAAAACTGTTTTTT. The rearrangement uses TRBV2 and TRBJ1-4, with 7 bases aligning to TRBD1. Germline CDR1 SNHLY, CDR2 FYNNEI. V shed 7 bases, J shed 4 bases, and the junction held 15 bases outside the gene matches. The CDR3 covers 17 residues.

This sequence joins TRBV5-1 and TRBJ2-7; 9 bases are shared with TRBD1. The germline V gene encodes CDR1 SGHRS and CDR2 YFSETQ. Trimming cost V 3 bases and J 3 bases; bases outside gene matches: 4. The CDR3 consists of 14 residues. CDR3 sequence: CASSSGTGLYEQYF. CDR3 sequence (DNA): TGCGCCAGCAGCTCCGGGACAGGGCTCTACGAGCAGTACTTC.

The genes are TRBV19 and TRBJ1-5, with a tentative D call TRBD1 (5 bases). Germline lookup yields CDR1 LNHDA and CDR2 SQIVND (reference sequence). The CDR3 length is 15 residues. V lost 1 base and J lost 1, with 8 bases in between. The CDR3 loop reads CASSIAGVSNQPQHF. The CDR3 bases are TGTGCCAGTAGTATAGCGGGGGTCAGCAATCAGCCCCAGCATTTT.

The chain links TRBV5-4 to TRBJ1-1, with 9 bases fitting TRBD1. The V and J ends lost 4 bases and 0 bases, in that order; junction bases with no gene match: 7. The CDR3 totals 16 residues. Germline assignment: CDR1 SGHNT and CDR2 YYREEE (reference sequence). The CDR3 nucleotides read TGTGCCAGCAGCACGACGGGACAGGGAATGAACACTGAAGCTTTCTTT. This codes for CASSTTGQGMNTEAFF. The variable domain in full, with the rest retrieved from reference TRBV5-4 and TRBJ1-1, is ETGVTQSPTHLIKTRGQQVTLRCSSQSGHNTVSWYQQALGQGPQFIFQYYREEENGRGNFPPRFSGLQFPNYSSELNVNALELDDSALYLCASSTTGQGMNTEAFFGQGTRLTVV.

The genes are TRBV9 and TRBJ1-1; no clear D. Germline V lookup: CDR1 SGDLS, CDR2 YYNGEE. V lost 4 bases, J lost 11 bases, and 9 bases lay in between. The CDR3 is 10 amino acids. In DNA, the CDR3 is TGTGCCAGCAGCCCAACATTGGCTTTCTTT. As protein: CASSPTLAFF. The variable domain in full, completed from reference TRBV9 and TRBJ1-1, reads DSGVTQTPKHLITATGQRVTLRCSPRSGDLSVYWYQQSLDQGLQFLIQYYNGEERAKGNILERFSAQQFPDLHSELNLSSLELGDSALYFCASSPTLAFFGQGTRLTVV.

The genes are TRBV19 and TRBJ2-7; TRBD2 aligns across 8 bases. The junction had 1 base not matched to a gene; V was cut back by 7 bases and J by 2 bases. The CDR3 covers 12 residues. CDR1 and CDR2 (germline): LNHDA, SQIVND (reference sequence). CDR3 region: CASTGGAYEQYF. CDR3 sequence (DNA): TGTGCCAGTACCGGGGGGGCCTACGAGCAGTACTTC.